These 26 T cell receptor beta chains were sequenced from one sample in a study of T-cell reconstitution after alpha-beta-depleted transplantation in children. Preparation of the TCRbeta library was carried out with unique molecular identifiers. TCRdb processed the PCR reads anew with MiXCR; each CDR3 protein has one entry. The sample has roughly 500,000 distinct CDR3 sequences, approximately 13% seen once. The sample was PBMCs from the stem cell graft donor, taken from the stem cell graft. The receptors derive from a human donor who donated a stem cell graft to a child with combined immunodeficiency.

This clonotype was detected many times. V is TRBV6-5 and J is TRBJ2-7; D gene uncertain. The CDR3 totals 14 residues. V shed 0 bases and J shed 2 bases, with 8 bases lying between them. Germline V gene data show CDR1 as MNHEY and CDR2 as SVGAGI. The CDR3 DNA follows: TGTGCCAGCAGTTACTCGTCCCAGACCTACGAGCAGTACTTC. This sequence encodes CASSYSSQTYEQYF.

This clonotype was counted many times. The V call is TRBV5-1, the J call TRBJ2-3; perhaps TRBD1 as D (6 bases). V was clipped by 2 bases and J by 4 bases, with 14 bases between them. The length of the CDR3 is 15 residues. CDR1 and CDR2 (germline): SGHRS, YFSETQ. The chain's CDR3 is CASSLQGQGPDTQYF. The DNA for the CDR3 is TGCGCCAGCAGCTTACAGGGTCAAGGACCAGATACGCAGTATTTT. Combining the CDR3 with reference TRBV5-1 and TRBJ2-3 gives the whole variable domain KAGVTQTPRYLIKTRGQQVTLSCSPISGHRSVSWYQQTPGQGLQFLFEYFSETQRNKGNFPGRFSGRQFSNSRSEMNVSTLELGDSALYLCASSLQGQGPDTQYFGPGTRLTVL.

The CDR3 loop is CASSLRGASTGELFF. DNA for the CDR3: TGTGCCAGCAGCTTACGGGGGGCGAGCACCGGGGAGCTGTTTTTT. The rearrangement joins TRBV7-6 to TRBJ2-2; tentative D call: TRBD2 (7 bases). Per the germline V gene, CDR1 is SGHVS and CDR2 is FNYEAQ. The CDR3 runs to 15 residues. The germline V and J ends were trimmed by 2 bases and 4 bases, with 11 bases remaining between them.

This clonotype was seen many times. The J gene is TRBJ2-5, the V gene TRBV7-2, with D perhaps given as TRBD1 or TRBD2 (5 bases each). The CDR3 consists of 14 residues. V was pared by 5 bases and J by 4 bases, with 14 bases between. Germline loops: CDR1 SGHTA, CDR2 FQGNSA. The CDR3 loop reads CASSPLRGPETQYF. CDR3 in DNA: TGTGCCAGCAGCCCATTGAGGGGCCCAGAGACCCAGTACTTC.

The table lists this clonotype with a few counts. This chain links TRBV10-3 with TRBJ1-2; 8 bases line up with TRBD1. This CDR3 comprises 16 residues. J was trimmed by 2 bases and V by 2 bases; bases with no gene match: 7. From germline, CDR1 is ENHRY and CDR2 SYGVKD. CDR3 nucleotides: TGTGCCATCAGTGAGCCCAGACAGGGGATCAACTATGGCTACACCTTC. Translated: CAISEPRQGINYGYTF.

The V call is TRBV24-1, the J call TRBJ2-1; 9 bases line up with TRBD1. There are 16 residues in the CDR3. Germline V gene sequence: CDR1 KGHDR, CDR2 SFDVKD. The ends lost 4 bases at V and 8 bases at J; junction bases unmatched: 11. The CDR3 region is CATSDPRQGDVYEQFF. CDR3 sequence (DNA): TGTGCCACCAGTGACCCAAGACAGGGGGATGTCTATGAGCAGTTCTTC.

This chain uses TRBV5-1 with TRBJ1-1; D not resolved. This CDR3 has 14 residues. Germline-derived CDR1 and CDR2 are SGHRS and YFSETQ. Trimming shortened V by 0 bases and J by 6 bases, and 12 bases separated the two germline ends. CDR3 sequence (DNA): TGCGCCAGCAGCTTGGAGACGGTTGGTGCTGAAGCTTTCTTT. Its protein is CASSLETVGAEAFF.

CDR3 loop: CASSSAPYNEQFF. The CDR3 coding sequence is TGTGCCAGCAGTTCTGCCCCTTACAATGAGCAGTTCTTC. The chain employs TRBV7-6 and TRBJ2-1; D call uncertain. Germline CDR1 SGHVS, CDR2 FNYEAQ. V was cut by 6 bases and J by 4 bases, with 10 bases left in between. There are 13 residues in the CDR3.

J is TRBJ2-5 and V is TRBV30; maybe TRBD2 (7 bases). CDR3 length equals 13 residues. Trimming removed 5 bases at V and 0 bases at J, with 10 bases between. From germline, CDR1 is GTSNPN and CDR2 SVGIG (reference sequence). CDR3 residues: CAWSRGHQETQYF. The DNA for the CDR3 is TGTGCCTGGTCGCGGGGGCACCAAGAGACCCAGTACTTC.

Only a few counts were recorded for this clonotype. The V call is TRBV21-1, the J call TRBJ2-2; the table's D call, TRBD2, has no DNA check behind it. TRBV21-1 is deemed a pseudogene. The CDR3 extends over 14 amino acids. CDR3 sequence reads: CASSNGLATGELFF. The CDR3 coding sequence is TGTGCCAGCAGCAACGGACTAGCTACCGGGGAGCTGTTTTTT.

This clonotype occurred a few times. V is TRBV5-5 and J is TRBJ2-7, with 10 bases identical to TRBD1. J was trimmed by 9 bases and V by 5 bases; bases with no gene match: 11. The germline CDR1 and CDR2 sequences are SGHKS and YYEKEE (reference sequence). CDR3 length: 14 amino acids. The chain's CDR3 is CASRGDRGLIGQYF. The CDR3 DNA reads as TGTGCCAGCAGGGGAGACAGGGGGCTGATCGGGCAGTACTTC.

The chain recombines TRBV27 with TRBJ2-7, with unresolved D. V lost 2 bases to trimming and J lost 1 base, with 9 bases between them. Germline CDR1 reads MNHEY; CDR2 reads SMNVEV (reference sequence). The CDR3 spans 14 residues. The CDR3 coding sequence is TGTGCCAGCAGTTTAAAACCGGCTTCCTACGAGCAGTACTTC. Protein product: CASSLKPASYEQYF.

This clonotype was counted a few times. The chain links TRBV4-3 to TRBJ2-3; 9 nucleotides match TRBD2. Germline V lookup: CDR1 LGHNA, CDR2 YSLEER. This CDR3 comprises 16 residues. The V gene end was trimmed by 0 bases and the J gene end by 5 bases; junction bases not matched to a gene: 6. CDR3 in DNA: TGCGCCAGCAGCCAAGACTGGCGGGAGGGCCGAGATACGCAGTATTTT. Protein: CASSQDWREGRDTQYF.

The CDR3 DNA is TGTGCCAGCGATCGCGGTCAGCCCCAGCATTTT. Translated: CASDRGQPQHF. J is TRBJ1-5 and V is TRBV7-3; no reliable D call. V lost 8 bases to trimming and J lost 6 bases, with 8 bases between them. Germline CDR1 and CDR2: SGHTA and FQGTGA. The CDR3 totals 11 residues.

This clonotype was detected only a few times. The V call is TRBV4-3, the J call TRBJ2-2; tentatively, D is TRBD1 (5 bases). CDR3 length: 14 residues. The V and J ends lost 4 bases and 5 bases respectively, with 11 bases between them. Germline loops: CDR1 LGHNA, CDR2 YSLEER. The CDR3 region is CASSPRDRTGELFF. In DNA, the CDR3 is TGCGCCAGCAGCCCCAGGGATAGGACCGGGGAGCTGTTTTTT.

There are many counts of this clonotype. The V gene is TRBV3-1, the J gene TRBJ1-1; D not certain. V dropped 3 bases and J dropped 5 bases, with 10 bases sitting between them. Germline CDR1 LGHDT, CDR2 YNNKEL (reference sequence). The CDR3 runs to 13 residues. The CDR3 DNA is TGTGCCAGCAGCCACCGTCGGGAGACTGAAGCTTTCTTT. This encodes CASSHRRETEAFF.

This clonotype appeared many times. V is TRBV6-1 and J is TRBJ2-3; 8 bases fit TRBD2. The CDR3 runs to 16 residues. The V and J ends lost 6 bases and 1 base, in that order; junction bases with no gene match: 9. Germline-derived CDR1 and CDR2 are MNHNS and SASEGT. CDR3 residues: CASSIRDGGGTDTQYF. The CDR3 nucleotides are TGTGCCAGCAGCATCCGGGACGGGGGGGGCACAGATACGCAGTATTTT.

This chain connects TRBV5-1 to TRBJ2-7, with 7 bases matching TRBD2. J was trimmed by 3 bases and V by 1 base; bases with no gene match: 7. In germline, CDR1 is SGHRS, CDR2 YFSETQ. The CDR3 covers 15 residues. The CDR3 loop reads CASSLQTERGYEQYF. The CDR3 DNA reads TGCGCCAGCAGCTTGCAGACTGAGCGGGGCTACGAGCAGTACTTC.

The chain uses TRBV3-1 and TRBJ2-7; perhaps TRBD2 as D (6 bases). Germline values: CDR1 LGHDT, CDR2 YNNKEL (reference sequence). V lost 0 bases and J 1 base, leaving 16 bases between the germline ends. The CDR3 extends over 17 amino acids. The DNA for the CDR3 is TGTGCCAGCAGCCAAGACCTTACCGGGACTGCGTCCTACGAGCAGTACTTC. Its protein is CASSQDLTGTASYEQYF.

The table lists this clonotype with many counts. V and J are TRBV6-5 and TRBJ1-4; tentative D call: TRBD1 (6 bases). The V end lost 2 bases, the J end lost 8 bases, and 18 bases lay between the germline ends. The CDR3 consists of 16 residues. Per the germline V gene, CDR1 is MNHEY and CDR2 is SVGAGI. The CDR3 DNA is TGTGCCAGCAGTTACGAAGCGGGGGGGGCCGGGGAAAAACTGTTTTTT. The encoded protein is CASSYEAGGAGEKLFF.

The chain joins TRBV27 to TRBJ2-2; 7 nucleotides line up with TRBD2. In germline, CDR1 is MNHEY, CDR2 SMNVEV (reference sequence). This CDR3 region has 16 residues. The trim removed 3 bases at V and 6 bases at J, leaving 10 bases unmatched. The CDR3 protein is CASSFKASGPSGELFF. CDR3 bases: TGTGCCAGCAGTTTTAAGGCTAGCGGTCCCTCCGGGGAGCTGTTTTTT.

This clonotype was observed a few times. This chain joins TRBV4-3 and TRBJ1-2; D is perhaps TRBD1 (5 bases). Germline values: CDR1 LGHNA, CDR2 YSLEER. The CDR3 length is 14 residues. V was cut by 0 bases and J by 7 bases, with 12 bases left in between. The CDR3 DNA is TGCGCCAGCAGCCAAGATCGGGACCTTCCTGGCTACACCTTC. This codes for CASSQDRDLPGYTF.

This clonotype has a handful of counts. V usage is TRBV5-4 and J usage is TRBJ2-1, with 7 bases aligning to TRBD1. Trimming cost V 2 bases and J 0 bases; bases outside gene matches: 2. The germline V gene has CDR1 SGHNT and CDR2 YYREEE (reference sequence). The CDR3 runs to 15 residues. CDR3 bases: TGTGCCAGCAGCTTCGGGACAGTCTCCTACAATGAGCAGTTCTTC. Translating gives CASSFGTVSYNEQFF.

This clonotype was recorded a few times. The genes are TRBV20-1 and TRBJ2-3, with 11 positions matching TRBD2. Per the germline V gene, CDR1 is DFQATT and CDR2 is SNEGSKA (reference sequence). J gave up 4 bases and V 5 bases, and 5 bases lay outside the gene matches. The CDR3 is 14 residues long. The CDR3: CSARRLAGSDTQYF. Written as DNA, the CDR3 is TGCAGTGCTCGCAGACTAGCGGGGTCAGATACGCAGTATTTT.

As DNA, the CDR3 is TGCAGTGCAGAAGGACTAGCGGGGATTACCGGGGAGCTGTTTTTT. Protein: CSAEGLAGITGELFF. The rearrangement links TRBV20-1 to TRBJ2-2; 12 bases align to TRBD2. The CDR3 has 15 amino acids. The J segment lost 5 bases and the V segment lost 6 bases, leaving 7 bases of the junction unmatched. CDR1 and CDR2 (germline): DFQATT, SNEGSKA (reference sequence).

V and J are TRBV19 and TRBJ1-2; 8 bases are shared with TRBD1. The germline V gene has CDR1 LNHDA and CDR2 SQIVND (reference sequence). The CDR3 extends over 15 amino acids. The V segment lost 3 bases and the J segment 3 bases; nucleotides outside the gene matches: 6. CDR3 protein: CASSILMTGDYGYTF. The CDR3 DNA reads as TGTGCCAGTAGTATCCTTATGACAGGGGACTATGGCTACACCTTC.